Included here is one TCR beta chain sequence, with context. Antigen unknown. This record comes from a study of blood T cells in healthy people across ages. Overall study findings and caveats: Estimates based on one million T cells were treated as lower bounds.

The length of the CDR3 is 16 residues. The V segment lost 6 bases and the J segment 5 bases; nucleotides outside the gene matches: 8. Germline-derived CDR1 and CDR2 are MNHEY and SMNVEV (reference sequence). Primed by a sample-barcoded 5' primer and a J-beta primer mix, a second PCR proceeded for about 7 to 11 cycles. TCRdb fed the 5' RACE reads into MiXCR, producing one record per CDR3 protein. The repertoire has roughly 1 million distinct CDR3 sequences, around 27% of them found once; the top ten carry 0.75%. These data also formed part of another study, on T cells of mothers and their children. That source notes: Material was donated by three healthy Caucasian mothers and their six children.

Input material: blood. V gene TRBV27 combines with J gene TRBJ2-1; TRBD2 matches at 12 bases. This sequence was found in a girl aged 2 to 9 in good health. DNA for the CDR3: TGTGCCAGCAGCTTGGGGCGGACTAGCGGGAACAATGAGCAGTTCTTC. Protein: CASSLGRTSGNNEQFF.